The rows below give T cell receptor beta chains drawn from one sample of a study of cytomegalovirus exposure and HLA in healthy donors. Only in-frame clones appear in the TCRdb table, and some are missing; sequencing was by immunoSEQ multiplex PCR. This sample has about 160,000 clones, with roughly three quarters found just once. The sample consisted of PBMCs. These receptors originate from a man in his forties in good health and CMV-seropositive. The CDR3 runs from the conserved cysteine through the conserved F or W. Fields, in order: CDR3 DNA, CDR3 protein, D gene, J gene, V gene, clone size. A D gene is named only where the DNA matches it firmly. Where a row states a size, it is once, few, many or the class of an expanded clone; other rows omit it.

TGTGCCAGCAGCGAGGGGGACAGTTCCTATGGCTACACCTTC | CASSEGDSSYGYTF | TRBD1 | TRBJ1-2 | TRBV9 | NA
TGTGCCAGCAGTCCCAGGGGATACTCTGGGGCCAACGTCCTGACTTTC | CASSPRGYSGANVLTF | NA | TRBJ2-6 | TRBV27 | NA
TGTGCCAGCAGCCCTTCCCCGGGACTCCGCCACAATGAGCAGTTCTTC | CASSPSPGLRHNEQFF | NA | TRBJ2-1 | TRBV9 | NA
TGTGCCAGCAGTTCCGTAGGACTCAATCAGCCCCAGCATTTT | CASSSVGLNQPQHF | NA | TRBJ1-5 | TRBV6-5 | NA
TGTGCCAGCAGTTTCGGACAGGGAGGACAGCCCCAGCATTTT | CASSFGQGGQPQHF | TRBD1 | TRBJ1-5 | TRBV27 | NA
TGCGCCAGCAGCCAAGATACAAGGACACTCATGGCCTTC | CASSQDTRTLMAF | NA | TRBJ1-2 | TRBV4-3 | NA
TGTGCCAGCAGCCCCCTTGGACTAGCGGGGAGAAATGAGCAGTTCTTC | CASSPLGLAGRNEQFF | TRBD2 | TRBJ2-1 | TRBV11-2 | NA
TGTGCCAGCAGGACCCGGGACAGGGACTACGAGCAGTACTTC | CASRTRDRDYEQYF | TRBD1 | TRBJ2-7 | TRBV6-1 | NA
TGTGCCAGCAGCCAAGAATCGGGACTCGGTGGCTACACCTTC | CASSQESGLGGYTF | NA | TRBJ1-2 | TRBV4-2 | few
TGTGCCAGCAGCTCCGGGCGGGGGTTCTTCCGCACAGATACGCAGTATTTT | CASSSGRGFFRTDTQYF | TRBD2 | TRBJ2-3 | TRBV5-8 | few
TGTGCCAGCAGCTTAGGGGTCCCCCGGGCAGATACGCAGTATTTT | CASSLGVPRADTQYF | NA | TRBJ2-3 | TRBV7-2 | NA
TGTGCCATCAGCCGGGACAGGGGAGACTATGGCTACACCTTC | CAISRDRGDYGYTF | TRBD1 | TRBJ1-2 | TRBV10-3 | NA
TGTGCCAGTAGCCTGGCCTGGGCGACTAACTATGGCTACACCTTC | CASSLAWATNYGYTF | NA | TRBJ1-2 | TRBV19 | few
TGCGCCAGCAGCTTGGTAGGCGGCTACGAGCAGTACTTC | CASSLVGGYEQYF | NA | TRBJ2-7 | TRBV5-1 | NA
TGTGCCAGCAGCGCCAGGACAGGGGAAGGCGCTGAAGCTTTCTTT | CASSARTGEGAEAFF | TRBD1 | TRBJ1-1 | TRBV9 | NA
TGTGCCAGCAGTGAAATGGATTGGGCAGGGCCGAGGGAGCAGTACTTC | CASSEMDWAGPREQYF | NA | TRBJ2-7 | TRBV6-1 | NA
TGTGCCAGCAGTTTAGTTCCGGGGGAGGCGGAGACCCAGTACTTC | CASSLVPGEAETQYF | NA | TRBJ2-5 | TRBV28 | NA
TGTGCCAGCAGTCCGGGACTAGCGGGCCACGAGCAGTACTTC | CASSPGLAGHEQYF | TRBD2 | TRBJ2-7 | TRBV27 | NA
TGTGCCAGCAGCTCCCGGGACAGGGTTCCTGCGCAGTACTTC | CASSSRDRVPAQYF | TRBD1 | TRBJ2-7 | TRBV7-8 | once
TGCAGCGCGGAGAGAGGCGGAAACACTGAAGCTTTCTTT | CSAERGGNTEAFF | NA | TRBJ1-1 | TRBV29-1 | NA
TGCGCCAGCAGCGAGACCCAACAGGGGGCAGCTAATGAAAAACTGTTTTTT | CASSETQQGAANEKLFF | TRBD1 | TRBJ1-4 | TRBV5-1 | NA
TGCATCCCCGGGGGTGAAGCTTTCTTT | CIPGGEAFF | NA | TRBJ1-1 | TRBV29-1 | NA
TGTGCCACCAGCAGAGATATCGCGGGGGGGACTGAAGCTTTCTTT | CATSRDIAGGTEAFF | NA | TRBJ1-1 | TRBV15 | NA
TGCGCCAGCAGCCGACAGGACACCTATAATTCACCCCTCCACTTT | CASSRQDTYNSPLHF | NA | TRBJ1-6 | TRBV23-1 | NA
TGTGCCAGCATTTCCCCTTCCGGGGTCTCCTACGAGCAGTACTTC | CASISPSGVSYEQYF | NA | TRBJ2-7 | TRBV28 | NA
TGTGCCAGCAGCCAAGAGGAGGGCCGATACTCTGGAAACACCATATATTTT | CASSQEEGRYSGNTIYF | NA | TRBJ1-3 | TRBV4-2 | NA
TGTGCCAGCAGCGTGAGGGGACAGGGGGCTACTGGGGCCAACGTCCTGACTTTC | CASSVRGQGATGANVLTF | TRBD1 | TRBJ2-6 | TRBV9 | NA
TGTGCCAGCAGCTTCGGCGGGGAGCTGTTTTTT | CASSFGGELFF | NA | TRBJ2-2 | TRBV6-5 | once
TGTGCCAGCTCACCAAACAGGGCGAACACTGAAGCTTTCTTT | CASSPNRANTEAFF | NA | TRBJ1-1 | TRBV18 | few
TGTGCCAGCAGCAAGGTCGCCAGGGGCTACGAGCAGTACTTC | CASSKVARGYEQYF | NA | TRBJ2-7 | TRBV21-1 | NA
TGCGCCAGCAGCCAAGATCGGAATTCACCCCTCCACTTT | CASSQDRNSPLHF | NA | TRBJ1-6 | TRBV4-3 | NA
TGTGCCAGCAACCATCCCGGACACGCAACTAATGAAAAACTGTTTTTT | CASNHPGHATNEKLFF | NA | TRBJ1-4 | TRBV2 | once
TGTGCCAGCAGTTACGGGGGAACCGGGGAGCTGTTTTTT | CASSYGGTGELFF | NA | TRBJ2-2 | TRBV27 | NA
TGTGCCAGCAGCCCTAGTAGGAGACAGGGACTCGTCTCTGGAAACACCATATATTTT | CASSPSRRQGLVSGNTIYF | TRBD1 | TRBJ1-3 | TRBV7-2 | NA
TGTGCTAGTGGCCTTGACAGGGCGATCGGGAGACGGGGGAGCTCCTACGAGCAGTACTTC | CASGLDRAIGRRGSSYEQYF | NA | TRBJ2-7 | TRBV12-5 | NA
TGTGCCAGCAGCTACCAGACAATGGCGGGTCAGCCCCAGCATTTT | CASSYQTMAGQPQHF | NA | TRBJ1-5 | TRBV7-2 | NA
TGTGCCAGCAGCTTAGACACAAACACTGAAGCTTTCTTT | CASSLDTNTEAFF | NA | TRBJ1-1 | TRBV7-6 | NA
TGTGCCAGCAAGGCTAAACAGGGGGCAGGTTCACCCCTCCACTTT | CASKAKQGAGSPLHF | TRBD1 | TRBJ1-6 | TRBV7-2 | NA
TGCGCCAGCAGCCGAGTAGGGGACTATGGCTACACCTTC | CASSRVGDYGYTF | NA | TRBJ1-2 | TRBV4-3 | NA
TGTGCCACCTCGTTACATAATAGCGGGGGTAGGAATGAGCAGTTCTTC | CATSLHNSGGRNEQFF | TRBD2 | TRBJ2-1 | TRBV25-1 | NA
TGTGCCAGCAGAGGACCAGACTACGAGCAGTACTTC | CASRGPDYEQYF | NA | TRBJ2-7 | TRBV25-1 | NA
TGCGCCAGCAGCTTAGGCAGGGGAGAGACCCAGTACTTC | CASSLGRGETQYF | NA | TRBJ2-5 | TRBV5-1 | NA
TGTGCCAGCAGCCAAGCTGGGACCCGGACAGGGGCTAATGAAAAACTGTTTTTT | CASSQAGTRTGANEKLFF | TRBD1 | TRBJ1-4 | TRBV4-2 | NA
TGTGCCAGTAGTTATACAGGGGTGAGGTCACCCCTCCACTTT | CASSYTGVRSPLHF | TRBD1 | TRBJ1-6 | TRBV19 | NA